This record looks at one T cell receptor beta chain sequence and its context. Its cognate antigen is unknown. The CDR3 is 15 amino acids. The V gene end was trimmed by 8 bases and the J gene end by 5 bases; junction bases not matched to a gene: 13. CDR1 and CDR2 (germline): MNHNS, SASEGT. This entry belongs to a study of lymphopenia after photon versus proton radiotherapy. The data were produced by immunoSEQ multiplex PCR, yet TCRdb's version contains in-frame clones alone and is incomplete. This sample has about 50,000 clones, with 65% to 85% found just once. Overall study findings and caveats: Post-nadir TCR diversity decline inversely tracked overall survival among those who died. After the lymphocyte nadir, photon-treated repertoires showed oligoclonal expansion, especially of CD8+ Temra cells.

This specimen was peripheral blood, taken from a patient treated with photon-based radiotherapy. The sequence was collected from a man between 45 and 60 years old with gastric cancer. The gene calls are TRBV6-1 and TRBJ2-5; 8 bases map to TRBD2. The CDR3 spells CASLRAGGTGETQYF. DNA for the CDR3: TGTGCCAGCCTGCGCGCGGGAGGAACGGGGGAGACCCAGTACTTC.